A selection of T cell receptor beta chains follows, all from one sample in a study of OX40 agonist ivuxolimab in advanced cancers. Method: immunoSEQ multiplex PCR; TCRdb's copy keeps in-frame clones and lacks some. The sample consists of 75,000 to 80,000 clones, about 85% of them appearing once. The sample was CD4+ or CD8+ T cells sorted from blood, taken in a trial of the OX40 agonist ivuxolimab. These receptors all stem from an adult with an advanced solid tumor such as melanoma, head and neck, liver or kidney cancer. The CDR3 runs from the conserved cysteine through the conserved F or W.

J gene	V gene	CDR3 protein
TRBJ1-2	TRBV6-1	CASSEGVYYGYTF
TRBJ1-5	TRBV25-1	CASRGPSQPQHF
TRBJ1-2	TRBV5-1	CASSLAVGTSGVTGYTF
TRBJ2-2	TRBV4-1	CASSRGGRGTGELFF
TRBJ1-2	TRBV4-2	CASSHPDRAAYGYTF
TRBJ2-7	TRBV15	CATSSRTGGLISYEQYF
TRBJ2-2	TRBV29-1	CSEKPGHPNTGELFF
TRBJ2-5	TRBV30	CAWSISGTGGPPETQYF
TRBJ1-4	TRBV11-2	CASSLDREKLFF
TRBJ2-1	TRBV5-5	CASSSPVSKQFF